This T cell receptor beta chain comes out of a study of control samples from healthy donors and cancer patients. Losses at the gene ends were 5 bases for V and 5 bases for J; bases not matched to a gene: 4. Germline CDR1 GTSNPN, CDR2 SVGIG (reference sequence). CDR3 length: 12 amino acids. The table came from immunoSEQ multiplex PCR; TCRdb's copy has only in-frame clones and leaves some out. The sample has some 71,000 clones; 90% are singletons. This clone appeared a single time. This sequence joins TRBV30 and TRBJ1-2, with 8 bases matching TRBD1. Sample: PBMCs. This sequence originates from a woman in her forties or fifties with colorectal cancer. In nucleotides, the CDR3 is TGTGCCTGGGGAAGACAGGGGTATGGCTACACCTTC. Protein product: CAWGRQGYGYTF.